These 9 T cell receptor beta chains originate from one sample sequenced in a study of identical twins. TCRdb redid the calling of the 5' RACE reads with MiXCR, one entry per CDR3 protein. This sample has some 240,000 distinct CDR3 sequences, with 10% found just once. Sequencing was performed on memory T cells sorted from blood. The receptors come from a man aged 50-60 years in good health.

The rearrangement uses TRBV5-1 and TRBJ2-3; possibly TRBD2 for D (6 bases). V lost 1 base and J lost 1, with 10 bases in between. The length of the CDR3 is 15 residues. Germline V gene sequence: CDR1 SGHRS, CDR2 YFSETQ. CDR3 in DNA: TGCGCCAGCAGCTTGTGGGCTAGCGGCACAGATACGCAGTATTTT. It yields the protein CASSLWASGTDTQYF.

The table lists this clonotype with a few counts. The chain carries TRBV12-3 or TRBV12-4 and TRBJ2-3, with 8 positions matching TRBD2. The V segment lost 6 bases and the J segment 4 bases; nucleotides outside the gene matches: 15. The CDR3 runs to 17 residues. The DNA for the CDR3 is TGTGCCAGCAGCCGGGGGGGCGGGCCTCCGAGGGCAGATACGCAGTATTTT. Its protein is CASSRGGGPPRADTQYF.

J is TRBJ1-6 and V is TRBV20-1, with 8 bases identical to TRBD1. The CDR3 is 14 amino acids. Germline V CDR1 and CDR2: DFQATT, SNEGSKA (reference sequence). V dropped 2 bases and J dropped 6; count of bases not matched to a gene: 3. CDR3 coding DNA: TGCAGTGCTAGAACAGGGGGAGGTAATTCACCCCTCCACTTT. This encodes CSARTGGGNSPLHF.

The chain uses TRBV6-1 and TRBJ2-6, with a possible D match to TRBD1 (6 bases). Germline CDR1 reads MNHNS; CDR2 reads SASEGT. V was trimmed by 5 bases and J by 2 bases, leaving 10 bases between them. The CDR3 spans 15 residues. CDR3 DNA: TGTGCCAGCAGTCCACAGGGTGCTGGGGCCAACGTCCTGACTTTC. It specifies CASSPQGAGANVLTF.

The chain has TRBV11-3 and TRBJ2-5; D perhaps matches TRBD2 (6 bases). The CDR3 extends over 14 amino acids. From germline, CDR1 is SGHNT and CDR2 YENEEA. The germline V and J ends were trimmed by 7 bases and 5 bases, with 17 bases remaining between them. The CDR3 coding sequence is TGTGCCAGCAAGTCGACGGGAGAAGGGGAGACCCAGTACTTC. It encodes CASKSTGEGETQYF.

This clonotype was observed at least ten times. This chain links TRBV10-3 with TRBJ2-7; D uncertain. CDR1 ENHRY and CDR2 SYGVKD come from the germline V gene. This CDR3 comprises 12 residues. The germline V and J ends were trimmed by 6 bases and 1 base, with 7 bases remaining between them. As DNA, the CDR3 is TGTGCCATCAGCCAGGAGTCCTACGAGCAGTACTTC. Its protein product is CAISQESYEQYF.

This clonotype was counted many times. The CDR3 coding sequence is TGTGCCACCAGTGATGACAACAGGGACGAGCAGTACTTC. Residues: CATSDDNRDEQYF. This rearrangement joins TRBV24-1 to TRBJ2-7; a weak D match, TRBD1 (6 bases). The germline V gene has CDR1 KGHDR and CDR2 SFDVKD. Between the trimmed V and J ends, which lost 3 bases and 5 bases, there was a span of 10 bases. This CDR3 spans 13 amino acids.

The V call is TRBV28, the J call TRBJ2-1; TRBD1 matches 11 bases. V shed 5 bases and J 7 bases; nucleotides not matched to a gene: 10. The germline V gene encodes CDR1 MDHEN and CDR2 SYDVKM. This CDR3 has 16 amino acids. CDR3 coding DNA: TGTGCCAGCAGTCTTCCAGGACAGGGGGCTTTTAATGAGCAGTTCTTC. It translates to CASSLPGQGAFNEQFF.

This clonotype has more than one count but fewer than ten. This sequence joins TRBV20-1 and TRBJ2-7, with 11 nucleotides matching TRBD2. This CDR3 comprises 14 residues. Germline CDR1 DFQATT, CDR2 SNEGSKA (reference sequence). The V and J ends lost 5 bases and 5 bases, in that order; junction bases with no gene match: 8. The CDR3 reads CSAPPSGGIHEQYF. DNA of the CDR3: TGCAGTGCTCCGCCTAGCGGGGGGATCCACGAGCAGTACTTC.